This T cell receptor beta chain derives from a study of blood T cell repertoires in COVID-19. On the study more broadly: The origin of the acute and convalescent COVID-19 samples was the United States, Italy and Spain. Sample material is recorded as cDNA or gDNA derived from T cells, B-cell-depleted T cells, or PBMCs.

The ends were cut back, 7 bases at V and 5 bases at J, with 14 bases in the middle. CDR1 and CDR2 from the germline V gene are SEHNR and FQNEAQ (reference sequence). This CDR3 has 13 residues. How the authors handled the data: Quantification of nucleated cells was approximated via reference gene primer amplification. Clones were read by immunoSEQ multiplex PCR, and TCRdb kept only the in-frame ones, dropping some. V and J calls and clone size are those listed in that table; D and trimming were worked out from the DNA. The table shows around 80,000 clones, with 65% to 80% occurring only once. The TCR originated in a woman older than 75 with active or convalescent COVID-19. Sequenced material: peripheral blood. This chain uses TRBV7-9 with TRBJ2-5, with D tentatively TRBD2 (6 bases). The CDR3 is CASTEEGPETQYF. For the CDR3, the DNA is TGTGCCAGCACCGAGGAGGGTCCGGAGACCCAGTACTTC.